The rows below give T cell receptor beta chains drawn from one sample of a study of T cells after yellow fever vaccination. TCRdb analysed the 5' RACE reads with MiXCR anew, one entry per CDR3 protein. The sample yields 90,000 to 130,000 distinct CDR3 sequences, roughly 8.4% seen once. The material was CD8+ T cells sorted from PBMCs, obtained 45 days after the yellow fever booster vaccination. These receptors all stem from a man aged 25-45 years who received the YFV17D yellow fever vaccine. The CDR3 runs from the conserved cysteine through the conserved F or W. The D gene is left open where the match is weak. Clone size, where shown, is once, few, many, or a class for clones that have expanded.

size	V	D	J	CDR3	DNA
many	TRBV7-2	TRBD1	TRBJ1-2	CARQGPDGYTF	TGTGCCAGACAGGGGCCGGATGGCTACACCTTC
-	TRBV28	TRBD2	TRBJ2-1	CASSRTSGSTEQFF	TGTGCCAGCAGTCGGACTAGCGGGAGTACTGAGCAGTTCTTC
-	TRBV13	TRBD2	TRBJ2-7	CASSLESSGSYEQYF	TGTGCCAGCAGCTTAGAGTCTAGCGGATCCTACGAGCAGTACTTC
-	TRBV7-7	TRBD2	TRBJ2-3	CASSVLTSGYYYTDTQYF	TGTGCTAGCAGCGTCCTGACTAGCGGATATTACTACACAGATACGCAGTATTTT
few	TRBV5-4	-	TRBJ2-1	CASSSPERQFF	TGTGCCAGCAGCTCACCGGAAAGGCAGTTCTTC
few	TRBV13	TRBD1	TRBJ2-3	CASRISGTGGDTQYF	TGTGCCAGCAGGATTAGCGGGACAGGGGGAGATACGCAGTATTTT
few	TRBV2	TRBD2	TRBJ2-5	CASSGGSTWETQYF	TGTGCCAGCAGTGGCGGGAGTACGTGGGAGACCCAGTACTTC
many	TRBV12-3/TRBV12-4	-	TRBJ2-1	CASSAEYEQFF	TGTGCCAGCAGCGCAGAATATGAGCAGTTCTTC
many	TRBV7-8	TRBD2	TRBJ2-3	CASSLSPTSSTSTDTQYF	TGTGCCAGCAGCTTATCCCCGACTAGCTCCACTAGCACAGATACGCAGTATTTT
-	TRBV20-1	-	TRBJ2-3	CSAHPGWGTDTQYF	TGCAGTGCTCACCCGGGGTGGGGGACAGATACGCAGTATTTT
many	TRBV6-5	TRBD1	TRBJ2-7	CASSHETGGYEQYF	TGTGCCAGCAGTCACGAGACAGGGGGCTACGAGCAGTACTTC
many	TRBV28	-	TRBJ2-2	CATYDGTGELFF	TGTGCCACTTACGACGGCACCGGGGAGCTGTTTTTT
many	TRBV11-2	-	TRBJ1-5	CASSRGSNQPQHF	TGTGCCAGCTCCCGTGGCAGCAATCAGCCCCAGCATTTT
few	TRBV28	-	TRBJ2-2	CASLYNREGGTGELFF	TGTGCCAGCCTATACAACCGAGAAGGGGGCACCGGGGAGCTGTTTTTT
-	TRBV28	TRBD2	TRBJ2-5	CASRVRLAGRETQYF	TGTGCCAGCAGGGTCCGACTAGCGGGACGAGAGACCCAGTACTTC
many	TRBV7-2	-	TRBJ1-1	CASSLGFRTEAFF	TGTGCCAGCAGCTTAGGGTTTCGGACTGAAGCTTTCTTT
few	TRBV4-3	-	TRBJ1-4	CASSQDISISTNEKLFF	TGCGCCAGCAGCCAAGATATTTCAATCTCAACTAATGAAAAACTGTTTTTT
-	TRBV19	-	TRBJ2-1	CASSIPGFSSSYDEQFF	TGTGCCAGTAGTATCCCTGGGTTCTCCAGCTCCTACGATGAGCAGTTCTTC
few	TRBV3-1	-	TRBJ2-1	CASSQEGRKEQFF	TGTGCCAGCAGCCAAGAAGGGCGAAAGGAGCAGTTCTTC
few	TRBV18	-	TRBJ2-2	CASSPRVEPNTGELFF	TGTGCCAGCTCACCACGGGTTGAGCCGAACACCGGGGAGCTGTTTTTT
once	TRBV5-8	TRBD2	TRBJ2-1	CASSLGTSSGNEQFF	TGTGCCAGCAGCTTAGGGACTAGCTCGGGCAATGAGCAGTTCTTC
-	TRBV5-6	-	TRBJ2-3	CASGPHPQDTQYF	TGTGCCAGCGGTCCTCATCCACAAGATACGCAGTATTTT
many	TRBV9	-	TRBJ1-2	CASSVQGNNYGYTF	TGTGCCAGCAGCGTACAGGGGAATAACTATGGCTACACCTTC
many	TRBV7-9	TRBD1	TRBJ2-7	CASSLGRQGSYEQYF	TGTGCCAGCAGCCTTGGGAGACAGGGCTCCTACGAGCAGTACTTC
many	TRBV27	-	TRBJ2-1	CASSLSLGQYNEQFF	TGTGCCAGCAGTTTATCCCTTGGACAGTACAATGAGCAGTTCTTC
many	TRBV4-3	-	TRBJ1-2	CASSRNLVLSGLGYGYTF	TGCGCCAGCAGCCGGAATCTGGTATTGTCAGGGCTAGGCTATGGCTACACCTTC
many	TRBV7-3	TRBD2	TRBJ2-2	CASSTSGTSGGRDTGELFF	TGTGCCAGCAGCACCTCCGGGACTAGCGGAGGTCGGGACACCGGGGAGCTGTTTTTT
many	TRBV20-1	-	TRBJ2-1	CSATSREQSDNEQFF	TGCAGTGCTACGTCACGCGAGCAAAGCGACAATGAGCAGTTCTTC
-	TRBV29-1	TRBD1	TRBJ2-5	CSVDRTGVDQETQYF	TGCAGCGTTGATAGGACAGGGGTGGACCAGGAGACCCAGTACTTC
-	TRBV14	-	TRBJ2-5	CASSQDNNRQETQYF	TGTGCCAGCAGCCAAGATAATAACAGGCAAGAGACCCAGTACTTC
many	TRBV28	-	TRBJ2-5	CASSLQERLKETQYF	TGTGCCAGCAGTTTACAAGAACGATTAAAAGAGACCCAGTACTTC
many	TRBV2	-	TRBJ1-2	CASSDRGGFYGYTF	TGTGCCAGCAGTGACAGGGGCGGTTTTTACGGCTACACCTTC
-	TRBV28	TRBD1	TRBJ2-7	CASSLFSGTGVYEQYF	TGTGCCAGCAGCCTCTTTTCCGGGACAGGGGTCTACGAGCAGTACTTC